Each of the 13 T cell receptor beta chains below was sequenced from the same sample in a study of shared clonotypes between healthy human individuals. The assay was immunoSEQ multiplex PCR, and TCRdb's table has in-frame clones only and misses some. The data hold roughly 450,000 clones, with about four fifths observed a single time. The sequenced sample was PBMCs. All receptors derive from a woman aged 40-49 years in good health. Some clones in this sample may be carry-over from other donors' samples.

The chain combines TRBV5-1 with TRBJ1-4; D is undetermined. Germline CDR1 and CDR2: SGHRS and YFSETQ. The V end was cut by 0 bases, the J end by 7 bases, with 7 bases between. The CDR3 sequence is 13 residues long. The CDR3 nucleotides read TGCGCCAGCAGCTTGGGGGCTGCTGAAAAACTGTTTTTT. Protein sequence: CASSLGAAEKLFF.

This chain links TRBV2 with TRBJ2-3; 7 bases fit TRBD2. Trimming cost V 10 bases and J 2 bases; bases outside gene matches: 12. Germline loops: CDR1 SNHLY, CDR2 FYNNEI. The length of the CDR3 is 15 residues. The CDR3 reads CATWLRRESTDTQYF. The DNA of the CDR3 is TGTGCCACCTGGTTAAGGCGGGAGTCCACAGATACGCAGTATTTT.

The chain uses TRBV5-1 and TRBJ2-7, with TRBD1 matching 9 bases. J was trimmed by 4 bases and V by 2 bases; bases with no gene match: 4. The CDR3 totals 14 residues. From germline, CDR1 is SGHRS and CDR2 YFSETQ. CDR3 in amino acids: CASSFTTGGYEQYF. The CDR3, as DNA: TGCGCCAGCAGCTTTACGACAGGGGGGTACGAGCAGTACTTC.

The rearrangement uses TRBV7-3 and TRBJ2-2; 9 bases map to TRBD1. The V gene end was trimmed by 3 bases and the J gene end by 6 bases; junction bases not matched to a gene: 8. Germline V lookup: CDR1 SGHTA, CDR2 FQGTGA. The CDR3 loop spans 16 amino acids. The CDR3 bases are TGTGCCAGCAGCTTGGTGGGACAGGGCTCCCCCGGGGAGCTGTTTTTT. It codes for CASSLVGQGSPGELFF. The full variable domain, completed using reference TRBV7-3 and TRBJ2-2, is GAGVSQTPSNKVTEKGKYVELRCDPISGHTALYWYRQSLGQGPEFLIYFQGTGAADDSGLPNDRFFAVRPEGSVSTLKIQRTERGDSAVYLCASSLVGQGSPGELFFGEGSRLTVL.

This chain links TRBV7-9 with TRBJ2-5; TRBD2 might be the D (5 bases). The CDR3 totals 14 residues. Trimming removed 3 bases at V and 2 bases at J, with 10 bases between. The germline gives CDR1 SEHNR, CDR2 FQNEAQ (reference sequence). CDR3 nucleotides: TGTGCCAGCAGCTTTTTTAGCGATCAAGAGACCCAGTACTTC. Protein: CASSFFSDQETQYF.

The chain carries TRBV5-6 and TRBJ2-7, with D possibly being TRBD2 (6 bases). CDR3 size: 13 residues. Per germline, CDR1 SGHDT and CDR2 YYEEEE. V lost 7 bases to trimming and J lost 7 bases, with 18 bases between them. The CDR3 loop is CASGPGLAREQYF. The CDR3 DNA follows: TGTGCCAGCGGTCCCGGGCTAGCGAGGGAGCAGTACTTC.

For this clone: At the DNA level, this CDR3 is encoded by other sequences in the same sample as well. The chain links TRBV4-1 to TRBJ2-5; D tentatively reads TRBD1 or TRBD2 (5 bases each). This CDR3 has 16 residues. Trimming shortened V by 0 bases and J by 7 bases, and 18 bases separated the two germline ends. Germline assignment: CDR1 MGHRA and CDR2 YSYEKL. The CDR3 loop is CASSQDTGPYLGTQYF. The CDR3 DNA reads as TGCGCCAGCAGCCAAGATACGGGACCGTATCTAGGGACCCAGTACTTC.

J is TRBJ2-1 and V is TRBV6-5; D is possibly TRBD2 (7 bases). V shed 3 bases and J shed 8 bases, with 17 bases lying between them. The CDR3 is made up of 15 amino acids. CDR1 and CDR2 (germline): MNHEY, SVGAGI. The CDR3 spells CASSYGGRGVDEQFF. CDR3 DNA sequence: TGTGCCAGCAGTTATGGGGGGAGGGGGGTCGATGAGCAGTTCTTC.

This chain links TRBV28 with TRBJ1-4, with D perhaps TRBD1 (5 bases). The germline gives CDR1 MDHEN, CDR2 SYDVKM. This CDR3 spans 14 amino acids. Trimming removed 6 bases from V and 4 bases from J, with 12 bases in between. The DNA for the CDR3 is TGTGCCAGCAGCCGCGTGAGGGGTAATGAAAAACTGTTTTTT. The encoded protein is CASSRVRGNEKLFF.

The chain employs TRBV28 and TRBJ2-1, with 8 bases fitting TRBD2. CDR3 size: 15 residues. Germline V CDR1 and CDR2: MDHEN, SYDVKM. Trimming at V came to 7 bases and at J to 4 bases, leaving 9 bases not matched to a gene. CDR3 protein: CASIKAGGPYNEQFF. In nucleotides, the CDR3 is TGTGCCAGCATCAAGGCGGGAGGACCGTACAATGAGCAGTTCTTC. The full variable domain, with the rest looked up from reference TRBV28 and TRBJ2-1, is DVKVTQSSRYLVKRTGEKVFLECVQDMDHENMFWYRQDPGLGLRLIYFSYDVKMKEKGDIPEGYSVSREKKERFSLILESASTNQTSMYLCASIKAGGPYNEQFFGPGTRLTVL.

The V and J genes are TRBV30 and TRBJ2-1; TRBD2 matches at 13 bases. The CDR3 spans 15 residues. Per the germline V gene, CDR1 is GTSNPN and CDR2 is SVGIG (reference sequence). V shed 3 bases and J 9 bases; nucleotides not matched to a gene: 8. CDR3 loop: CAWRAGTSGTREQFF. Written as DNA, the CDR3 is TGTGCCTGGAGGGCCGGGACTAGCGGGACTCGTGAGCAGTTCTTC.

The chain joins TRBV30 to TRBJ1-2, with TRBD1 identical over 9 bases. Germline lookup yields CDR1 GTSNPN and CDR2 SVGIG (reference sequence). Trimming took 6 bases from V and 4 from J; bases not matched to a gene: 9. The CDR3 has 14 residues. For the CDR3, the DNA is TGTGCCTGCCCCCAAGAACAGGGGGCCTATGGCTACACCTTC. Its translation is CACPQEQGAYGYTF.

The chain uses TRBV6-1 and TRBJ1-2; tentative D call: TRBD1 (6 bases). V lost 6 bases to trimming and J lost 2 bases, with 13 bases between them. Germline values: CDR1 MNHNS, CDR2 SASEGT. The CDR3 is 14 amino acids. The CDR3 here is CASSVTQGNYGYTF. The CDR3 DNA reads as TGTGCCAGCAGCGTCACTCAGGGGAACTATGGCTACACCTTC.